Below, 30 T cell receptor beta chains from the same sample are listed, as sequenced in a study of cytomegalovirus exposure and HLA in healthy donors. Primers: 60 Vbeta forward and 13 Jbeta reverse. Profiled with immunoSEQ multiplex PCR; TCRdb holds only in-frame clones, not every one. This sample has some 200,000 clones, with roughly 83% found just once. The sequenced sample consisted of PBMCs. These receptors all come from a male donor in good health and CMV-seropositive.

This clone came up once. V gene TRBV19 combines with J gene TRBJ1-4; D possibly corresponds to TRBD1 (6 bases). Germline-derived CDR1 and CDR2 are LNHDA and SQIVND (reference sequence). V lost 7 bases to trimming and J lost 5 bases, with 17 bases between them. This CDR3 contains 15 residues. The CDR3 DNA reads as TGTGCCAGTACTAAAACCGGGACACAAAATGAAAAACTGTTTTTT. Encoded protein: CASTKTGTQNEKLFF.

In this sample, this clone turned up once. The rearrangement joins TRBV5-1 to TRBJ1-1, with D unresolved. Trimming took off 1 base at V and 0 bases at J, with 7 bases between the two ends. Per the germline V gene, CDR1 is SGHRS and CDR2 is YFSETQ. This CDR3 spans 14 amino acids. This CDR3 reads CASSLQLMNTEAFF. CDR3 nucleotide sequence: TGCGCCAGCAGCTTGCAACTCATGAACACTGAAGCTTTCTTT.

The chain carries TRBV12-5 and TRBJ1-1; D uncertain. The CDR3 sequence is 13 residues long. The V end lost 2 bases, the J end lost 5 bases, and 9 bases lay between the germline ends. Germline V CDR1 and CDR2: LGHNT, FRNRAP. The CDR3 reads CASGLKGGTEAFF. CDR3 DNA: TGTGCTAGTGGTTTGAAGGGAGGGACTGAAGCTTTCTTT.

The chain has TRBV10-3 and TRBJ1-1, with a weak D call TRBD1 (5 bases). Trimming removed 8 bases at V and 6 bases at J, with 13 bases between. CDR3 size: 12 residues. Germline V CDR1 and CDR2: ENHRY, SYGVKD. The CDR3 sequence: CAIGVGAPEAFF. The CDR3 DNA is TGTGCCATCGGCGTTGGGGCACCTGAAGCTTTCTTT.

V gene TRBV5-1 combines with J gene TRBJ1-2; perhaps TRBD1 as D (6 bases). The CDR3 extends over 14 amino acids. Germline values: CDR1 SGHRS, CDR2 YFSETQ. V dropped 0 bases and J dropped 12 bases, with 18 bases sitting between them. The CDR3 nucleotides are TGCGCCAGCAGCTTGGGGACGTACAGGGTAACGGACACCTTC. It specifies CASSLGTYRVTDTF.

The chain has TRBV6-5 and TRBJ2-7, with 10 positions matching TRBD1. CDR1 is MNHEY and CDR2 is SVGAGI in the germline V gene. CDR3 length: 14 amino acids. With V trimmed by 6 bases and J by 7 bases, 9 bases remained unmatched. The DNA for the CDR3 is TGTGCCAGCAGGGGAGGGGACAGGGGTGGGGAGCAGTACTTC. This translates into CASRGGDRGGEQYF.

V is TRBV9 and J is TRBJ1-4; 10 positions agree with TRBD1. The CDR3 runs 16 residues. CDR1 is SGDLS, CDR2 YYNGEE, per germline. J was trimmed by 5 bases and V by 4 bases; bases with no gene match: 8. CDR3 sequence: CASSLSLGQGNEKLFF. The CDR3, as DNA: TGTGCCAGCAGCCTAAGCTTGGGACAGGGGAATGAAAAACTGTTTTTT. Drawing the rest from reference TRBV9 and TRBJ1-4, the complete variable domain is DSGVTQTPKHLITATGQRVTLRCSPRSGDLSVYWYQQSLDQGLQFLIQYYNGEERAKGNILERFSAQQFPDLHSELNLSSLELGDSALYFCASSLSLGQGNEKLFFGSGTQLSVL.

The table lists this clone with a few counts. This rearrangement joins TRBV5-6 to TRBJ1-1, with D possibly matching TRBD1 (6 bases). The V gene lost 4 bases and the J gene lost 8 bases, with 24 bases spanning the gap. From germline, CDR1 is SGHDT and CDR2 YYEEEE. There are 16 residues in the CDR3. CDR3: CASSLRLRDILGEAFF. The CDR3 region has the DNA TGTGCCAGCAGCCTGAGACTCCGGGACATACTCGGGGAAGCTTTCTTT.

The chain employs TRBV21-1 and TRBJ2-5; the table's D call TRBD1 went unverified against the DNA. TRBV21-1 is a documented pseudogene. The CDR3 totals 14 residues. The DNA for the CDR3 is TGTGCCAGCAGCAAAACGGGACAGGGGAGGCCGCAGTACTTC. Its translation: CASSKTGQGRPQYF.

The V gene is TRBV28, the J gene TRBJ1-4; 8 bases match TRBD1. The CDR3 contains 15 residues. Losses at the gene ends were 7 bases for V and 7 bases for J; bases not matched to a gene: 11. Germline V gene sequence: CDR1 MDHEN, CDR2 SYDVKM. The CDR3 region has the DNA TGTGCCAGCAACTCGCAGGGGGCACGCGGTGAAAAACTGTTTTTT. This translates into CASNSQGARGEKLFF.

The chain recombines TRBV6-1 with TRBJ2-3, with 11 bases fitting TRBD2. The CDR3 loop spans 13 amino acids. V trimming: 2 bases; J trimming: 14 bases; junction bases outside the gene matches: 6. The germline V gene has CDR1 MNHNS and CDR2 SASEGT. The CDR3: CASSETSGGPGYF. CDR3 nucleotide sequence: TGTGCCAGCAGTGAAACTAGCGGGGGCCCCGGGTATTTT.

The chain recombines TRBV5-1 with TRBJ1-4; D is possibly TRBD1 (6 bases). This CDR3 has 18 amino acids. The germline V and J ends were trimmed by 2 bases and 7 bases, with 24 bases remaining between them. CDR1 and CDR2 from the germline V gene are SGHRS and YFSETQ. The CDR3 spells CASSFPLKTGGEGEKLFF. CDR3 nucleotides: TGCGCCAGCAGCTTTCCCTTAAAGACAGGTGGGGAGGGTGAAAAACTGTTTTTT.

This clone was observed a few times. The chain employs TRBV29-1 and TRBJ2-1; a weak D match, TRBD2 (5 bases). Germline V CDR1 and CDR2: SQVTM, ANQGSEA. With 8 bases removed from V and 7 bases from J, the gap between germline ends came to 12 bases. CDR3 length: 11 residues. CDR3 sequence: CSSGRGNEQFF. In nucleotides, the CDR3 is TGCAGCTCCGGTCGGGGAAATGAGCAGTTCTTC.

The chain recombines TRBV7-2 with TRBJ2-1; 10 bases line up with TRBD2. The CDR3 is made up of 16 amino acids. Germline trimming cut 4 bases from V and 10 bases from J; bases unmatched to any gene: 13. Germline V gene sequence: CDR1 SGHTA, CDR2 FQGNSA. This CDR3 is CASSSQIAGGGVEQFF. For the CDR3, the DNA is TGTGCCAGCAGCTCCCAAATAGCGGGAGGCGGGGTGGAGCAGTTCTTC.

This clone was picked up one time. The rearrangement links TRBV15 to TRBJ2-5; 7 bases align to TRBD1. After removal of 1 base from V and 6 bases from J, the junction contained 8 bases not matched to a gene. CDR1 LNHNV and CDR2 YYDKDF come from the germline V gene (reference sequence). CDR3 length equals 15 residues. The CDR3 loop reads CATSRAGQEFKTQYF. CDR3 sequence (DNA): TGTGCCACCAGCAGAGCCGGACAGGAGTTCAAGACCCAGTACTTC.

For this clone: Compared with germline, one end of the junction differs, possibly owing to a read error. The genes are TRBV14 and TRBJ1-3; D is unclear. The CDR3 covers 13 residues. CDR1 and CDR2 from the germline V gene are SGHDN and FVKESK. The CDR3 reads CASSQALASPPDF. CDR3 nucleotide sequence: TGTGCCAGCAGCCAAGCACTCGCCTCTCCTCCGGATTTT.

The chain couples TRBV14 to TRBJ2-3; D gene unclear. V lost 1 base, J lost 10 bases, and 6 bases lay in between. There are 11 residues in the CDR3. The germline V gene encodes CDR1 SGHDN and CDR2 FVKESK. The CDR3 here is CASSQAGAQYF. The CDR3 DNA follows: TGTGCCAGCAGCCAAGCGGGTGCGCAGTATTTT.

The chain couples TRBV30 to TRBJ1-2; D might be TRBD1 (6 bases). Germline V CDR1 and CDR2: GTSNPN, SVGIG (reference sequence). The V gene lost 5 bases and the J gene lost 2 bases, with 15 bases spanning the gap. The CDR3 extends over 14 amino acids. The CDR3 nucleotides read TGTGCCTGGCATTGGTTACAGGGCAACTATGGCTACACCTTC. Residues: CAWHWLQGNYGYTF. The full variable domain, with the rest looked up from reference TRBV30 and TRBJ1-2, is SQTIHQWPATLVQPVGSPLSLECTVEGTSNPNLYWYRQAAGRGLQLLFYSVGIGQISSEVPQNLSASRPQDRQFILSSKKLLLSDSGFYLCAWHWLQGNYGYTFGSGTRLTVV.

This clone was found once. V usage is TRBV13 and J usage is TRBJ2-7; possibly TRBD2 for D (5 bases). Trimming took off 1 base at V and 0 bases at J, with 16 bases between the two ends. The CDR3 runs to 17 residues. CDR1 is PRHDT and CDR2 is FYEKMQ in the germline V gene (reference sequence). In nucleotides, the CDR3 is TGTGCCAGCAGCTTAGAAGCCCCCGGGATCTACTCCTACGAGCAGTACTTC. Protein product: CASSLEAPGIYSYEQYF.

This clone was seen a few times. The chain couples TRBV4-3 to TRBJ1-6, with D possibly matching TRBD1 (6 bases). Germline V gene data show CDR1 as LGHNA and CDR2 as YSLEER. V was trimmed by 0 bases and J by 8 bases, leaving 14 bases between them. The CDR3 consists of 16 residues. CDR3: CASSQDGEGQHSPLHF. CDR3 nucleotide sequence: TGCGCCAGCAGCCAAGATGGTGAAGGACAGCATTCACCCCTCCACTTT.

Here the CDR3 reads CASSYLETGPYEQYF. The CDR3 DNA reads as TGTGCCAGCAGTTACCTAGAGACAGGGCCCTACGAGCAGTACTTC. The J gene is TRBJ2-7, the V gene TRBV6-5; 7 bases match TRBD1. J lost 2 bases, V lost 2 bases, and 6 bases had no gene match. Germline-derived CDR1 and CDR2 are MNHEY and SVGAGI. The CDR3 is 15 amino acids.

This sequence joins TRBV5-6 and TRBJ1-2; TRBD1 agrees at 10 bases. This CDR3 has 14 residues. CDR1 and CDR2 from the germline V gene are SGHDT and YYEEEE. V lost 4 bases to trimming and J lost 3 bases; unmatched junction nucleotides: 3. CDR3 amino acids: CASSGDRGYYGYTF. In nucleotides, the CDR3 is TGTGCCAGCAGCGGGGACAGGGGATACTATGGCTACACCTTC.

V gene TRBV19 combines with J gene TRBJ2-3; perhaps TRBD2 as D (7 bases). CDR1 and CDR2 (germline): LNHDA, SQIVND (reference sequence). The CDR3 runs to 16 residues. V was pared by 7 bases and J by 1 base, with 18 bases between. CDR3 sequence: CASTPRGGSGTDTQYF. CDR3 coding DNA: TGTGCCAGTACCCCTAGGGGGGGCTCAGGCACAGATACGCAGTATTTT.

The genes are TRBV9 and TRBJ1-3, with D possibly matching TRBD1 (5 bases). Per germline, CDR1 SGDLS and CDR2 YYNGEE. CDR3 length equals 15 residues. V lost 0 bases and J lost 0, with 7 bases in between. DNA for the CDR3: TGTGCCAGCAGCGTAGCTACAGGCTCTGGAAACACCATATATTTT. This gives the protein CASSVATGSGNTIYF.

This chain links TRBV28 with TRBJ2-1, with TRBD1 matching 9 bases. This CDR3 is built from 15 residues. With 8 bases clipped from V and 6 bases from J, the junction kept 11 bases outside the gene matches. CDR1 and CDR2 (germline): MDHEN, SYDVKM. The CDR3 bases are TGTGCCAGCGATCCCCGGGACAGGGCTATCAATGAGCAGTTCTTC. It encodes CASDPRDRAINEQFF.

CDR3 loop: CAISEQGSNYGYTF. The CDR3 DNA reads as TGTGCCATCAGTGAACAGGGGAGTAACTATGGCTACACCTTC. The chain couples TRBV10-3 to TRBJ1-2; 7 nucleotides line up with TRBD1. The CDR3 consists of 14 residues. In germline, CDR1 is ENHRY, CDR2 SYGVKD. J gave up 1 base and V 3 bases, and 2 bases lay outside the gene matches.

Only one count was recorded for this clone. The chain is built from TRBV7-3 and TRBJ2-5, with TRBD2 matching 7 bases. CDR1 and CDR2 from the germline V gene are SGHTA and FQGTGA. J lost 4 bases, V lost 1 base, and 3 bases had no gene match. This CDR3 contains 14 residues. CDR3 bases: TGTGCCAGCAGCTTAATGGGGGGGGGAGAGACCCAGTACTTC. It codes for CASSLMGGGETQYF.

The count of this clone is one. The genes are TRBV11-2 and TRBJ1-1; 9 bases are shared with TRBD1. Germline CDR1 SGHAT, CDR2 FQNNGV. After removal of 6 bases from V and 3 bases from J, the junction contained 2 bases not matched to a gene. There are 13 residues in the CDR3. CDR3 in amino acids: CASRGQGDTEAFF. In DNA form, the CDR3 reads TGTGCCAGCAGGGGACAGGGTGACACTGAAGCTTTCTTT.

The chain is built from TRBV6-6 and TRBJ1-4; TRBD1 aligns across 7 bases. V shed 4 bases, J shed 4 bases, and the junction held 6 bases outside the gene matches. Germline V lookup: CDR1 MNHNY, CDR2 SVGAGI (reference sequence). CDR3 length: 15 amino acids. The CDR3 loop reads CASSFRRDSNEKLFF. Written as DNA, the CDR3 is TGTGCCAGCAGTTTCCGCCGGGACAGTAATGAAAAACTGTTTTTT.

The chain couples TRBV19 to TRBJ1-2; D unresolved. From germline, CDR1 is LNHDA and CDR2 SQIVND (reference sequence). Trimming stripped 7 bases from V and 1 base from J, with 19 bases between. The CDR3 length is 16 residues. The CDR3 is CASNLRKDLYNYGYTF. DNA of the CDR3: TGTGCCAGTAACCTCCGAAAGGACTTATATAACTATGGCTACACCTTC.